Listed here are 2 T cell receptor beta chains from one sample, sequenced in a study of naive and memory T cell subsets. General observations from the study: A few larger clonotypes appeared in naive repertoires, especially CD8, possibly memory cells re-expressing CD45RA.

An equimolar mix of two oligonucleotides served as the beta constant-region primer for TRBC1 and TRBC2. Four rounds of PCR amplified the ligated cDNA using nested alpha and beta constant-region primers plus SP2. TCRdb ran MiXCR on the UMI-ligation and nested PCR reads and lists one entry per CDR3 protein. The data show approximately 140,000 distinct CDR3 sequences, approximately 20% seen once. No antigen has been identified for these receptors. Input material: naive CD8+ T cells from blood. Receptor source: a human donor in good health.

This clonotype was counted many times. The rearrangement joins TRBV5-6 to TRBJ1-5; 9 nucleotides line up with TRBD1. This CDR3 spans 16 amino acids. With V trimmed by 3 bases and J by 2 bases, 6 bases remained unmatched. CDR1 and CDR2 from the germline V gene are SGHDT and YYEEEE. CDR3 coding DNA: TGTGCCAGCAGCTCTGGACAGGGGTATGGCAATCAGCCCCAGCATTTT. Encoded protein: CASSSGQGYGNQPQHF.

This clonotype appeared a few times. CDR3 in DNA: TGTGCCAGTAGTATTGGCCCATCCTACGAGCAGTACTTC. Its translation is CASSIGPSYEQYF. The chain couples TRBV19 to TRBJ2-7; no clear D gene. In germline, CDR1 is LNHDA, CDR2 SQIVND (reference sequence). Trimming removed 3 bases from V and 1 base from J, with 7 bases in between. This CDR3 is 13 amino acids long.